Here is one T cell receptor beta chain with its context. The sample comes from a study of shared clonotypes between healthy human individuals. V lost 0 bases and J lost 5, with 8 bases in between. The CDR3 runs 13 residues. Germline V gene data show CDR1 as LGHNA and CDR2 as YSLEER. Each subset's genomic DNA was split evenly across several immunoSEQ plates. Produced via immunoSEQ multiplex PCR; TCRdb's table is partial and in-frame only. The sample lists 450,000 to 600,000 clones; 65% to 80% were seen once. The TCR originated in a woman aged 35 to 49 in good health. Some clones in this sample may be carry-over from other donors' samples. This rearrangement joins TRBV4-3 to TRBJ2-7; D is ambiguous. The sample was PBMCs. CDR3 DNA: TGCGCCAGCAGCCAAGATCTTTTGGACGAGCAGTACTTC. This encodes CASSQDLLDEQYF.